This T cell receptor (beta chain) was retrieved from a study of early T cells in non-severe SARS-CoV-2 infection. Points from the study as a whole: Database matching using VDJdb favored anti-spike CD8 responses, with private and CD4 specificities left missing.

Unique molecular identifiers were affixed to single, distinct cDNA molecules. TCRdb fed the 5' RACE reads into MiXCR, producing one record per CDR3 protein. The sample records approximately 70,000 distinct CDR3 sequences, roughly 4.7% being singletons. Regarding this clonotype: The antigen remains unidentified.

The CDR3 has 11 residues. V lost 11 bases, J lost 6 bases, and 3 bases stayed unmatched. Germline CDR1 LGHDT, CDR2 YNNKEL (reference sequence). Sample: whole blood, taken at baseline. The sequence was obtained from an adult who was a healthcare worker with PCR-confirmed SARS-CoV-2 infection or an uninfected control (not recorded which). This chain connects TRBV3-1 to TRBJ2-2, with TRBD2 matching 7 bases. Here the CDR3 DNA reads TGTGCCTCCGCGGGGGCCGGGGAGCTGTTTTTT. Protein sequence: CASAGAGELFF.